The 18 T cell receptor beta chains given below trace back to one sample, sequenced in a study of radiation and T cells in renal cell carcinoma. Documented time point: blood 2 weeks post-SBRT. As for treatment: 15 Gy SBRT to primary tumor, nephrectomy 4 weeks later. Generated by immunoSEQ multiplex PCR, the TCRdb table keeps only in-frame clones and is missing some. The sample includes roughly 140,000 clones, about 87% of them seen just once. The sequencing here drew on blood, taken from a patient whose treatment included radiotherapy and nephrectomy. The source is a woman in her fifties or sixties with renal cell carcinoma.

The chain employs TRBV4-2 and TRBJ1-2; 11 positions match TRBD1. Germline CDR1 reads LGHNA; CDR2 reads YNFKEQ. Trimming removed 4 bases from V and 10 bases from J; junction bases left unmatched: 5. The CDR3 contains 13 residues. The CDR3 region is CASSRAGQGDYTF. DNA of the CDR3: TGTGCCAGCAGCCGAGCGGGACAGGGGGACTACACCTTC.

This sequence joins TRBV4-1 and TRBJ2-5, with TRBD1 matching 7 bases. The DNA end is more similar to TRBJ2-7, so the J call may be wrong. The CDR3 has 16 residues. Germline V gene data show CDR1 as MGHRA and CDR2 as YSYEKL. The CDR3 DNA follows: TGCGCCAGCAGCCCGGGTCCCGGGACAGTGGGCTACGAGCAGTACTTC. It translates to CASSPGPGTVGYEQYF.

The rearrangement links TRBV2 to TRBJ1-1, with unresolved D. This CDR3 region has 17 residues. From germline, CDR1 is SNHLY and CDR2 FYNNEI. V was pared by 5 bases and J by 4 bases, with 23 bases between. Here the CDR3 reads CASSPTTSHSLSTEAFF. The CDR3 coding sequence is TGTGCCAGCAGTCCCACAACTTCACATTCGTTGAGCACTGAAGCTTTCTTT. Full variable domain (missing parts from reference TRBV2 and TRBJ1-1): EPEVTQTPSHQVTQMGQEVILRCVPISNHLYFYWYRQILGQKVEFLVSFYNNEISEKSEIFDDQFSVERPDGSNFTLKIRSTKLEDSAMYFCASSPTTSHSLSTEAFFGQGTRLTVV.

This chain uses TRBV21-1 with TRBJ1-5; TRBD1 is taken as the D call from the table, unchecked against the DNA. TRBV21-1 is described as a pseudogene. CDR3 length: 15 amino acids. The CDR3 bases are TGTGCCAGCAGCACTAGACAGAATGATAATCAGCCCCAGCATTTT. The encoded protein is CASSTRQNDNQPQHF.

CDR3 nucleotide sequence: TGTGCCACCGGGCCGGGAGAGACCCAGTACTTC. Translating gives CATGPGETQYF. V gene TRBV19 combines with J gene TRBJ2-5; D is ambiguous. CDR1 and CDR2 from the germline V gene are LNHDA and SQIVND (reference sequence). The germline V and J ends were trimmed by 10 bases and 4 bases, with 10 bases remaining between them. The CDR3 length is 11 residues.

This chain joins TRBV30 and TRBJ2-5; a weak D match, TRBD1 (5 bases). Germline lookup yields CDR1 GTSNPN and CDR2 SVGIG (reference sequence). V was shortened by 5 bases and J by 5 bases, with 15 bases between the two germline ends. The CDR3 is made up of 13 amino acids. The CDR3 DNA reads as TGTGCCTGGGGGGCAGGCCTTCAGGAGACCCAGTACTTC. It specifies CAWGAGLQETQYF.

The chain joins TRBV29-1 to TRBJ2-2; maybe TRBD2 (5 bases). Trimming left V 0 bases short and J 1 base short, with 9 bases between. Germline CDR1 reads SQVTM; CDR2 reads ANQGSEA. CDR3 size: 15 residues. In DNA form, the CDR3 reads TGCAGCGTTGAAGATCACGGGGAGAACACCGGGGAGCTGTTTTTT. It is translated as CSVEDHGENTGELFF.

This chain joins TRBV28 and TRBJ1-4; D may be TRBD1 (5 bases). Per the germline V gene, CDR1 is MDHEN and CDR2 is SYDVKM. The CDR3 length is 13 residues. V lost 4 bases to trimming and J lost 7 bases, with 10 bases between them. The CDR3 DNA is TGTGCCAGCAGTTATCCCCAGGGTGAAAAACTGTTTTTT. Its translation: CASSYPQGEKLFF.

V and J are TRBV5-1 and TRBJ2-5, with D possibly TRBD1 on 6 matching bases. From germline, CDR1 is SGHRS and CDR2 YFSETQ. Trimming pared 3 bases from V and 2 bases from J, leaving 11 bases between. The CDR3 is made up of 14 amino acids. The CDR3 region is CASSSVTGQETQYF. The CDR3 bases are TGCGCCAGCAGCTCGGTCACAGGGCAAGAGACCCAGTACTTC. Variable domain in full (rest from reference TRBV5-1 and TRBJ2-5): KAGVTQTPRYLIKTRGQQVTLSCSPISGHRSVSWYQQTPGQGLQFLFEYFSETQRNKGNFPGRFSGRQFSNSRSEMNVSTLELGDSALYLCASSSVTGQETQYFGPGTRLLVL.

The chain uses TRBV2 and TRBJ2-4; 11 positions agree with TRBD2. Looked up from germline, CDR1 is SNHLY and CDR2 is FYNNEI. V shed 5 bases, J shed 4 bases, and the junction held 4 bases outside the gene matches. This CDR3 spans 15 amino acids. CDR3 nucleotides: TGTGCCAGCAGTATCCGACTAGCGGGGAAAAACATTCAGTACTTC. Its translation is CASSIRLAGKNIQYF.

The rearrangement uses TRBV7-8 and TRBJ2-7; TRBD2 aligns across 8 bases. Germline-derived CDR1 and CDR2 are SGHVS and FQNEAQ. This CDR3 region has 18 residues. The J segment lost 2 bases and the V segment lost 5 bases, leaving 17 bases of the junction unmatched. The CDR3 DNA follows: TGTGCCAGCAGCCCCCAAGTCGGGGGGGACCATAGGACCTACGAGCAGTACTTC. Amino acid sequence: CASSPQVGGDHRTYEQYF.

This rearrangement joins TRBV5-1 to TRBJ2-1; 7 bases map to TRBD2. J was trimmed by 5 bases and V by 0 bases; bases with no gene match: 2. Germline CDR1 is SGHRS and CDR2 is YFSETQ. This CDR3 region has 14 residues. The CDR3 region has the DNA TGCGCCAGCAGCTTGGCAGCGGGGCACAATGAGCAGTTCTTC. Encoded protein: CASSLAAGHNEQFF.

This rearrangement joins TRBV28 to TRBJ2-7, with TRBD1 as a possible D gene (7 bases). The CDR3 has 14 residues. Trimming pared 6 bases from V and 2 bases from J, leaving 14 bases between. Germline CDR1 MDHEN, CDR2 SYDVKM. CDR3 region: CASRGGQPPYEQYF. In DNA form, the CDR3 reads TGTGCCAGCAGGGGGGGACAGCCTCCCTACGAGCAGTACTTC.

V usage is TRBV6-6 and J usage is TRBJ1-1; D may be TRBD1 (5 bases). Germline values: CDR1 MNHNY, CDR2 SVGAGI (reference sequence). The CDR3 has 14 residues. V shed 6 bases and J shed 3 bases, with 14 bases lying between them. CDR3 sequence: CASSNGGFDTEAFF. CDR3 bases: TGTGCCAGCAGCAACGGGGGTTTCGACACTGAAGCTTTCTTT.

This clone was detected only a few times. The chain links TRBV12-5 to TRBJ2-7; no clear D gene. CDR3 length: 12 amino acids. CDR1 and CDR2 from the germline V gene are LGHNT and FRNRAP. V was clipped by 6 bases and J by 4 bases, with 10 bases between them. CDR3 amino acids: CASGPTGYEQYF. The CDR3 nucleotides are TGTGCTAGTGGGCCAACCGGATACGAGCAGTACTTC.

This CDR3 is CASSRQGQEYNEQFF. In nucleotides, the CDR3 is TGTGCCAGCAGCCGCCAGGGACAGGAGTACAATGAGCAGTTCTTC. This rearrangement joins TRBV9 to TRBJ2-1, with 8 nucleotides matching TRBD1. The CDR3 extends over 15 amino acids. The V gene end was trimmed by 4 bases and the J gene end by 4 bases; junction bases not matched to a gene: 7. Per germline, CDR1 SGDLS and CDR2 YYNGEE.

This chain connects TRBV19 to TRBJ2-2; either TRBD1 or TRBD2 may supply D (5 bases each). Germline values: CDR1 LNHDA, CDR2 SQIVND (reference sequence). V was trimmed by 8 bases and J by 1 base, leaving 11 bases between them. There are 14 residues in the CDR3. The CDR3 region is CASSPGRNTGELFF. The CDR3 DNA is TGTGCCAGTTCTCCGGGGCGGAACACCGGGGAGCTGTTTTTT.

The chain employs TRBV4-1 and TRBJ1-3; D is uncertain. Germline CDR1 MGHRA, CDR2 YSYEKL. V was cut by 0 bases and J by 3 bases, with 6 bases left in between. The CDR3 runs 14 residues. The CDR3 spells CASSQEPFGNTIYF. CDR3 in DNA: TGCGCCAGCAGCCAAGAACCCTTTGGAAACACCATATATTTT.